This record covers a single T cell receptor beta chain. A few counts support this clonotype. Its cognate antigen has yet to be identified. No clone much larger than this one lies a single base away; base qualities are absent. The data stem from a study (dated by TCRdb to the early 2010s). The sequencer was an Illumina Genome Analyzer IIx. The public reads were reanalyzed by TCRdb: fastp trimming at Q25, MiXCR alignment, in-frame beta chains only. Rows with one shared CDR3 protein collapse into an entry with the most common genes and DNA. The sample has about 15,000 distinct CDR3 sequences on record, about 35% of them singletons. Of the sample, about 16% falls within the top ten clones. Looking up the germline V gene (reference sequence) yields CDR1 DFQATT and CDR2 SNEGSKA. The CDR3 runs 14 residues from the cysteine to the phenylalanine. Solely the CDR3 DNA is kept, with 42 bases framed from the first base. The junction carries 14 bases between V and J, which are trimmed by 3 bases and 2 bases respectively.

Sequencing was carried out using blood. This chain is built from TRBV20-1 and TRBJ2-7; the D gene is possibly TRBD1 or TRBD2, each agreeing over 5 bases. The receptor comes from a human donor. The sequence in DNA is TGCAGTGCTAGGTCAGGGACGGTTCCCTACGAGCAGTACTTC. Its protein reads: CSARSGTVPYEQYF.